These T cell receptor beta chains were read from a single sample in a study of blood T cells in healthy people across ages. Using its own MiXCR run on the 5' RACE reads, TCRdb lists one record per CDR3 protein. The sample gives 750,000 or so distinct CDR3 sequences, around 25% of which show up once; under 9.5% is in the top ten. These data are also associated with another study on T cells of mothers and their children.

The sequenced sample was blood. The receptors derive from a boy under 18 in good health. Each CDR3 is given with its conserved first and last residue. The D gene is left open where the match is weak. Some rows have no size entry. The others give once, few or many, or a class for an expanded clone.

TRBV7-9,-,-,TRBJ2-1,CTSSLGDNEQFF,TGTACCAGCAGCTTGGGCGACAATGAGCAGTTCTTC
TRBV6-2/TRBV6-3,few,-,TRBJ1-5,CASVTAKLNQPQHF,TGTGCCAGTGTTACAGCTAAACTTAATCAGCCCCAGCATTTT
TRBV28,few,-,TRBJ2-3,CASSTHEGNTDTQYF,TGTGCCAGCAGCACCCACGAGGGGAACACAGATACGCAGTATTTT
TRBV20-1,few,TRBD2,TRBJ2-1,CSARGGLAALNEQFF,TGCAGTGCGCGAGGGGGACTAGCGGCTTTAAATGAGCAGTTCTTC
TRBV11-2,few,TRBD1,TRBJ2-5,CASSAGTGIHQETQYF,TGTGCCAGCAGCGCCGGGACAGGGATCCACCAAGAGACCCAGTACTTC
TRBV20-1,-,TRBD1,TRBJ2-1,CSAFDRVSHEQFF,TGCAGTGCGTTCGACAGGGTTTCGCATGAGCAGTTCTTC
TRBV10-3,-,-,TRBJ1-4,CAISEFDEKLFF,TGTGCCATCAGTGAGTTTGATGAAAAACTGTTTTTT
TRBV28,-,TRBD1,TRBJ2-5,CTSSPNRGRETQYF,TGTACCAGCAGCCCCAACAGGGGGCGAGAGACCCAGTACTTC
TRBV12-3/TRBV12-4,-,TRBD2,TRBJ2-1,CASSVAGGHGDEQFF,TGTGCCAGCAGCGTAGCGGGGGGGCATGGGGATGAGCAGTTCTTC
TRBV5-1,-,TRBD1,TRBJ2-3,CASSGGQGGDTQYF,TGCGCCAGCAGCGGGGGACAGGGGGGCGATACGCAGTATTTT
TRBV10-2,few,-,TRBJ2-1,CATSDGVNEQFF,TGCGCCACCAGTGATGGCGTCAACGAGCAGTTCTTC
TRBV7-9,many,TRBD2,TRBJ2-3,CASRGLAGGADTQYF,TGTGCCAGCAGGGGACTAGCGGGGGGAGCAGATACGCAGTATTTT
TRBV20-1,few,TRBD1,TRBJ2-7,CSAKPGQHLSEPYEQYF,TGCAGTGCCAAGCCGGGACAGCACCTATCGGAACCTTACGAGCAGTACTTC
TRBV5-1,few,-,TRBJ2-3,CASSLVKASTDTQYF,TGCGCCAGCAGCTTGGTGAAAGCCTCTACAGATACGCAGTATTTT
TRBV29-1,few,-,TRBJ2-1,CSVVEGDNEQFF,TGCAGCGTCGTAGAAGGAGACAATGAGCAGTTCTTC
TRBV27,-,-,TRBJ2-1,CASRPVPKNEQFF,TGTGCCAGCAGACCCGTCCCCAAAAATGAGCAGTTCTTC
TRBV12-3/TRBV12-4,-,-,TRBJ1-6,CASSRTGRNNSPLHF,TGTGCCAGCAGCCGGACTGGGCGGAATAATTCACCCCTCCACTTT
TRBV4-3,-,TRBD1,TRBJ2-6,CASSQSRQGWGSGANVLTF,TGCGCCAGCAGCCAGTCTAGACAGGGCTGGGGCTCTGGGGCCAACGTCCTGACTTTC
TRBV29-1,few,-,TRBJ2-1,CSVEGPSLSYNEQFF,TGCAGCGTTGAAGGGCCTTCTCTCTCCTACAATGAGCAGTTCTTC
TRBV20-1,few,-,TRBJ2-5,CSAPHPKVETQYF,TGCAGTGCCCCACACCCTAAAGTGGAGACCCAGTACTTC
TRBV28,-,-,TRBJ2-7,CASNLSGPVGIGHEQYF,TGTGCCAGCAACTTATCAGGGCCGGTGGGCATCGGCCACGAGCAGTACTTC
TRBV24-1,-,TRBD1,TRBJ2-1,CATSLDRDSEQFF,TGTGCCACCAGTCTTGACAGGGATAGTGAGCAGTTCTTC
TRBV29-1,many,-,TRBJ2-6,CSVLGSGANVLTF,TGCAGCGTTTTAGGCTCTGGGGCCAACGTCCTGACTTTC
TRBV6-5,-,-,TRBJ2-3,CASSPETEAGTDTQYF,TGTGCCAGCAGTCCCGAAACGGAGGCCGGCACAGATACGCAGTATTTT
TRBV10-3,-,-,TRBJ2-7,CAISAQVTPYEQYF,TGTGCCATCAGTGCCCAGGTGACACCCTACGAGCAGTACTTC
TRBV4-3,few,-,TRBJ2-2,CASSQDRGANTGELFF,TGCGCCAGCAGCCAAGACCGGGGCGCGAACACCGGGGAGCTGTTTTTT
TRBV6-2/TRBV6-3,few,-,TRBJ2-7,CASSYSKGYSYEQYF,TGTGCCAGCAGTTACTCGAAGGGGTACTCCTACGAGCAGTACTTC
TRBV24-1,few,TRBD1,TRBJ1-2,CATSERTGFGYTF,TGTGCCACCAGTGAAAGGACAGGGTTTGGCTACACCTTC
TRBV3-1,few,-,TRBJ2-7,CASSLTSRGPEQYF,TGTGCCAGCAGCCTTACCAGTCGGGGTCCCGAGCAGTACTTC
TRBV5-1,-,-,TRBJ1-1,CASSLWGLGQGMNTEAFF,TGCGCCAGCAGCTTGTGGGGCTTGGGCCAAGGGATGAACACTGAAGCTTTCTTT
TRBV15,-,TRBD1,TRBJ2-1,CATSKERPGQGSTEQFF,TGTGCCACCAGCAAAGAACGCCCGGGACAGGGGTCGACTGAGCAGTTCTTC
TRBV20-1,few,-,TRBJ2-1,CSARDIDRRPYNEQFF,TGCAGTGCTAGAGACATCGACAGGCGCCCCTACAATGAGCAGTTCTTC
TRBV12-3/TRBV12-4,few,TRBD2,TRBJ2-5,CASSLSHAGGRETQYF,TGTGCCAGCAGTTTATCTCATGCGGGGGGCAGAGAGACCCAGTACTTC
TRBV20-1,few,-,TRBJ2-7,CSARDILGVGGTHEQYF,TGCAGTGCTAGAGATATTTTGGGGGTGGGGGGCACACACGAGCAGTACTTC
TRBV6-5,-,TRBD1,TRBJ1-6,CASSYDRASPLHF,TGTGCCAGCAGTTACGACAGGGCTTCACCCCTCCACTTT
TRBV2,-,-,TRBJ2-7,CASHPGIAYEQYF,TGTGCCAGCCACCCCGGGATCGCCTACGAGCAGTACTTC
TRBV27,-,TRBD2,TRBJ2-1,CASRLTSGTYNEQFF,TGTGCCAGCAGATTGACTAGCGGGACGTACAATGAGCAGTTCTTC
TRBV28,-,-,TRBJ1-2,CASSGGDYGYTF,TGTGCCAGCAGCGGAGGGGACTATGGCTACACCTTC
TRBV7-2,few,TRBD1,TRBJ2-3,CASSLDSGQGVTDTQYF,TGTGCCAGCAGCTTAGATTCGGGACAGGGGGTCACAGATACGCAGTATTTT
TRBV9,few,TRBD2,TRBJ2-7,CASSGGGLAGDEQYF,TGTGCCAGCAGCGGTGGCGGACTAGCGGGCGACGAGCAGTACTTC
TRBV7-9,few,TRBD1,TRBJ2-4,CASSLGTGGKNIQYF,TGTGCCAGCAGCTTAGGGACAGGGGGGAAAAACATTCAGTACTTC
TRBV5-6,few,TRBD2,TRBJ2-5,CASSLVIGGRAVTQYF,TGTGCCAGCAGCTTAGTCATAGGCGGGAGAGCGGTGACCCAGTACTTC
TRBV5-1,-,-,TRBJ2-1,CASSFGREVDEQFF,TGCGCCAGCAGCTTTGGTAGGGAGGTAGATGAGCAGTTCTTC
TRBV3-1,few,TRBD1,TRBJ2-5,CASSHVPGQGWETQYF,TGTGCCAGCAGCCACGTCCCGGGACAGGGTTGGGAGACCCAGTACTTC
TRBV24-1,few,TRBD2,TRBJ2-5,CATSDALAGQETQYF,TGTGCCACCAGTGATGCACTAGCGGGTCAAGAGACCCAGTACTTC
TRBV20-1,few,-,TRBJ2-7,CSASMGASSYEQYF,TGCAGTGCTAGTATGGGGGCTAGCTCCTACGAGCAGTACTTC
TRBV28,-,-,TRBJ2-5,CASKTGLETQYF,TGTGCCAGCAAAACAGGGTTGGAGACCCAGTACTTC
TRBV20-1,-,-,TRBJ2-7,CSARVDRDYEQHF,TGCAGTGCTAGAGTGGACAGGGACTACGAGCAGCACTTC
TRBV3-1,-,-,TRBJ2-1,CASSQDLVAAYNEQFF,TGTGCCAGCAGCCAAGATTTAGTTGCCGCGTACAATGAGCAGTTCTTC
TRBV4-1,few,TRBD1,TRBJ1-2,CASSARGGTGGGGYTF,TGCGCCAGCAGCGCCAGAGGTGGGACAGGGGGAGGTGGCTACACCTTC
TRBV12-3/TRBV12-4,few,-,TRBJ2-7,CASSVTGLEQYF,TGTGCCAGCAGCGTGACAGGTCTCGAGCAGTACTTC
TRBV29-1,-,-,TRBJ2-7,CSVAALLSYEQYF,TGCAGCGTTGCTGCCCTCCTCTCCTACGAGCAGTACTTC
TRBV20-1,-,TRBD2,TRBJ2-3,CSARDALAKDTQYF,TGCAGTGCTAGAGATGCACTAGCGAAAGATACGCAGTATTTT
TRBV24-1,-,-,TRBJ2-2,CATSDWTGTAGELFF,TGTGCCACCAGTGATTGGACGGGAACTGCCGGGGAGCTGTTTTTT